This TCR beta chain was retrieved from a study of CD8+ T cells in alopecia areata. Reverse transcription of extracted RNA yielded cDNA, which provided the sequencing template. Sequencing used immunoSEQ multiplex PCR; TCRdb keeps in-frame clones, though not all of them. The sample lists 120,000 or so clones, around 50% occurring once. There are a few counts of this clone. Cell sorting on a FACSAria was used to separate CD4+ and CD8+ T cells from the PBMCs. Germline V CDR1 and CDR2: LGHNA, YSLEER. The CDR3 spans 12 residues. Trimming removed 4 bases from V and 5 bases from J, with 8 bases in between. The rearrangement links TRBV4-3 to TRBJ2-5; the D call may be TRBD1 or TRBD2 (5 bases each). Sequenced sample: NKG2D-low CD8+ T cells sorted from blood. The receptor was isolated from a human donor with alopecia areata. The CDR3 spells CASSRDEETQYF. The CDR3 nucleotides read TGCGCCAGCAGCCGGGACGAGGAGACCCAGTACTTC.